The following is a T cell receptor (beta chain) sequence with its context. Which antigen it targets is not known. Base quality data are lacking; no much larger clone is found one base away. The V and J ends are trimmed by 3 bases and 1 base, leaving 15 bases between them. As encoded in the germline V gene, CDR1 is LGHNA while CDR2 is YNFKEQ. The CDR3 numbers 16 residues from cysteine through phenylalanine. The only DNA kept is the CDR3, 48 bases in frame from the first base. The library was generated by the immunoSEQ multiplex PCR assay. A mixture of 60 forward primers for TCR Vbeta segments and 13 reverse primers for TCR Jbeta segments was used in the multiplex PCR. The CDR3 region of rearranged TCR beta genes was amplified from genomic DNA by a multiplex PCR assay. The amplified TCR beta libraries were sequenced on the Illumina HiSeq System as 87-base-pair reads. Per the source publication's procedure: A later analysis tallied 70 million to 100 million unique TCR beta chains across the 700 or so repertoires, and about 12 million of those chains were shared by two or more donors. Raw reads were error-corrected and collapsed into unique sequences with a nearest-neighbor algorithm that merged closely related sequences to remove PCR and sequencing errors. CDR3 sequences were aligned to IMGT reference sequences to assign V, D and J gene segments. For a sequence to be retained, a match of at least six nucleotides to both a V gene segment and a J gene segment was required. A rearrangement counted as productive if the CDR3 had no stop codons and remained in frame with V and J, and every other rearrangement counted as non-productive. CDR3 was defined by IMGT convention, running from the second conserved V-encoded cysteine to the conserved J-encoded phenylalanine. The earlier analysis of some 580 of the donors excluded any sequence lacking an unambiguous match to a single V gene segment. An earlier analysis of approximately 590 of the donors called V segments functional above 56.7% productive rearrangements and segregating when the between-donor standard deviation exceeded 5%. A statistical classification framework was built for diagnosing cytomegalovirus status from the catalog of TCR beta chain sequences. In a later analysis, TCR nucleotide sequences were compared against IMGT/GENE-DB human TR gene sequences so that V and J genes could be assigned. A later analysis assigned CDR3 sequences and most-parsimonious VDJ recombination scenarios with the TCRdist pipeline. In a later analysis, each TCR beta chain was defined by its CDR3 amino acid sequence together with its V-gene family, and reads without a unique V-gene family were excluded. In a later analysis, nearly 600 highly shared, low-generation-probability nucleotide sequences were removed to address suspected cross-contamination and a sequencing artifact. In a later analysis, a clonal expansion index was calculated for each public chain from normalized within-repertoire ranks of inferred template counts. In a later analysis, generation probabilities were computed using a VDJ recombination model fitted to out-of-frame rearrangements, and the results were checked against IGoR. In a later analysis, TCR-TCR, TCR-HLA and TCR-CMV co-occurrence was scored with hypergeometric tests, and a repertoire-size bias correction was applied to TCR pairs. In a later analysis, false discovery rates were estimated by permuting HLA or CMV assignments 20 times. In a later analysis, co-occurring TCRs were grouped using DBSCAN, and TCRdist sequence similarity was added for clustering within HLA-allele-positive subsets. Repertoires with fewer than 30,000 or more than 120,000 public chains, plus five repertoires with anomalous nucleotide sharing, were excluded from co-occurrence clustering. As stored in TCRdb, this immuneACCESS dataset retains in-frame rearrangements with V and J assigned. A fraction of the clones does not appear; measured against another copy, unresolved V genes explain less than half of the discrepancy, and the remainder lacks a known reason. V and J calls and clone size are copied from that table; D and trimming were computed from the DNA. For this sample the table gives around 150,000 clones, of which around 80% were detected only once. The ten largest make up roughly 1% of the sample.

These data come from a study of cytomegalovirus exposure and HLA in healthy donors (dated by TCRdb to 2017 to 2019). For the study in its entirety: According to an earlier analysis of 450 to 650 of the donors, some 180 million T cells yielded 95 million to 140 million unique TCR beta sequences and less than 300 Gb of sequence data. An early release that covered fewer than 800 HLA-typed donors contained about 300 gigabases of sequencing data and about 93 million unique TCR sequences. Among the roughly 400 genotyped donors, approximately 81% belonged to the genetic ancestry cluster associated with self-reported Caucasian donors. The study was designed to test whether signatures of past pathogen exposure could be identified by cataloging public T cell receptors. Using immunosequencing, the study profiled T cell repertoires from 666 subjects and related those repertoires to cytomegalovirus serostatus. In addition to the first cohort of 666 subjects, a separate validation cohort of approximately 130 different subjects was used. To predict cytomegalovirus infection status, the study brought together high-throughput TCR immunosequencing, statistical association of individual TCRs with disease status, and machine learning. To study patterns of TCR occurrence, a later analysis re-analyzed previously published TCR beta repertoires from 700 or so donors and added high-resolution HLA genotyping. The later analysis used no new phenotypic data to find candidate immune exposures, relying instead on TCR beta sequences and their occurrence across donors. In an earlier analysis of 550 to 700 of the donors, high-throughput TCR beta sequencing was used to judge whether each TCR beta V gene segment behaved as functional or pseudogenic. Donor age, sex, ethnicity and CMV serostatus were compiled alongside the repertoire data. A later genetic analysis used genome-wide SNP genotypes for about three fifths of the 666 donors, treating that subset as a discovery cohort. All discovery cohort repertoires had been generated using a single sequencing platform. Class I and class II HLA loci were covered by the typing at four-digit resolution. Typing coverage differed by locus: A, B, C, DRB1 and DQB1 were typed in about 629-630 donors, DQA1 in 500 to 550, DPA1 in 600 to 610, and DPB1 in 450 to 480. Five DR-DQ haplotypes were treated as single units for association and clustering because of strong linkage in the cohort. On average, around 240,000 unique TCR beta nucleotide sequences were sequenced per donor among a few hundred genotyped donors of the cohort, with roughly 18% of those sequences being non-productive. Overall study outcomes, separate from this receptor: A cluster of highly shared sequence variants was judged likely to be a technical artifact of the sequencing pipeline. In a later analysis, several top co-occurrence clusters were reported to appear linked to parvovirus B19, influenza, CMV and Epstein-Barr virus. When HLA alleles, especially DR and DQ, strongly co-occurred, attributing TCR associations to individual alleles was difficult. Some IMGT-functional V segments, including TRBV6-2 and TRBV6-3, could not be distinguished by the 87-base-pair reads and were therefore excluded. In vitro tests confirmed that a few of the cytomegalovirus-associated TCR beta chains recognize cytomegalovirus antigens. The only immune exposure information available for the cohort was CMV serostatus. At a false discovery rate of 0.05, a later analysis linked some 17,000 TCR beta sequences to specific HLA alleles. Because HLA typing was missing for some donors at each locus, association tests included only the typed subset. In a later analysis, TCR association rates were found to vary across HLA loci, with the most associated TCRs seen for DRB1 alleles and the fewest for HLA-C alleles. Linkage disequilibrium might explain the correlated functional status among segregating V segments, but an unknown experimental factor could not be excluded. In an earlier analysis of around 600 of the donors, most TCR beta V segments were observed in productive rearrangements about 87% or about 30% of the time, broadly matching IMGT annotations. The earlier analysis of 587 of the donors excluded 15 to 20 rarely observed V segments, including chromosome 9 orphons, because counts were too low. While some public TCRs were present in many individuals, most TCR sequences turned up only very rarely across donors. According to a later genetic analysis, donors in an Asian-associated ancestry cluster had fewer N-insertions in productive TCRs than the roughly 670-donor mean. The study listed 150 to 200 TCR beta chains as associated with cytomegalovirus. Sequencing depth was assumed to be roughly uniform across donors in the presence/absence analyses, though that assumption may not hold. According to the authors, the approach could potentially be generalized to other disease states and immunological phenotypes. The classifier was reported to diagnose cytomegalovirus status with high specificity and sensitivity in both the original and validation cohorts. In a later analysis, HLA-associated TCR beta chains were found to be more clonally expanded and to have lower generation probabilities than equally common non-associated chains. V-gene and J-gene trimming of TCR beta chains was associated with a missense DCLRE1C variant in a later genetic analysis, and the association was replicated in an independent cohort. A further reported finding was that TCR beta sequences accurately predicted the HLA-A and HLA-B alleles for most subjects in the first cohort. According to a later analysis, most CMV-associated TCR beta chains appeared to be HLA-restricted, and the HLA associations seemed to be driven largely by CMV exposure. In this cohort, only TCR beta chains were sequenced, and detectable features were limited by the absence of alpha or paired-chain data.

The cohort consisted of 666 healthy bone marrow donors. Cohort members were all nominally healthy when sampled, although unrecorded immune exposures were likely present. The donor was CMV seronegative and belonged to the group of over 300 seronegative cohort members. A peripheral blood sample was collected from each donor, and TCR beta sequencing was performed on peripheral blood mononuclear cells. Genomic DNA extraction from the blood cell samples was performed with the Qiagen DNeasy Blood Extraction Kit. The chain is encoded by TRBV4-2 joined to TRBJ1-1, with TRBD1 perhaps the D gene, on 6 matching bases. The receptor's source is a woman in her 40s in good health and CMV-seronegative. Sequenced: PBMCs. The CDR3 protein: CASSHKGQGTNTEAFF. DNA sequence: TGTGCCAGCAGCCATAAAGGCCAGGGGACGAACACTGAAGCTTTCTTT.